The rows below give T cell receptor beta chains drawn from one sample of a study of cytomegalovirus exposure and HLA in healthy donors. TCRdb's copy holds only in-frame clones and misses some; the assay was immunoSEQ multiplex PCR. The profile shows approximately 170,000 clones, 70% of them singletons. Sequencing was performed on PBMCs. The receptors derive from a man aged 18-30 years in good health and CMV-seropositive. Each CDR3 is given with its conserved first and last residue. The D gene is left open where the match is weak. Some rows mark clone size as missing; the rest say once, few, many or name a class of expanded clone.

>-|TRBJ2-1|-|TRBV12-5
CASRALAWDNEQFF
TGTGCTAGTAGGGCGCTAGCTTGGGACAATGAGCAGTTCTTC
>-|TRBJ1-1|-|TRBV11-2
CASSLAPNTEAFF
TGTGCCAGCAGCTTAGCCCCTAACACTGAAGCTTTCTTT
>-|TRBJ2-5|-|TRBV4-1
CASSQDREKTQYF
TGCGCCAGCAGCCAAGACAGGGAAAAGACCCAGTACTTC
>-|TRBJ2-1|TRBD1|TRBV11-3
CASTPFETGTLNEQFF
TGTGCCAGCACCCCTTTTGAGACAGGGACCTTAAATGAGCAGTTCTTC
>-|TRBJ1-1|-|TRBV2
CASRTVNTEAFF
TGTGCCAGCAGGACAGTGAACACTGAAGCTTTCTTT
>-|TRBJ2-1|-|TRBV2
CASSDGSSYNEQFF
TGTGCCAGCAGTGATGGGAGCTCCTACAATGAGCAGTTCTTC
>-|TRBJ1-2|-|TRBV28
CASATEIYYYGYTF
TGTGCCAGTGCTACAGAGATATATTACTATGGCTACACCTTC
>-|TRBJ2-1|TRBD2|TRBV5-4
CASRPLAGGYNEQFF
TGTGCCAGCAGGCCCCTAGCGGGGGGGTACAATGAGCAGTTCTTC
>few|TRBJ1-1|TRBD1|TRBV7-9
CASSLVGLRDSQMNTEAFF
TGTGCCAGCAGCTTAGTTGGACTCCGGGACAGCCAAATGAACACTGAAGCTTTCTTT
>-|TRBJ2-1|TRBD2|TRBV11-2
CASSRGTSGYNEQFF
TGTGCCAGCAGCCGGGGGACTAGCGGCTACAATGAGCAGTTCTTC
>-|TRBJ1-1|-|TRBV7-8
CASSLAGENTEAFF
TGTGCCAGCAGCTTAGCCGGAGAGAACACTGAAGCTTTCTTT
>-|TRBJ2-3|-|TRBV29-1
CSGQGSGTDTQYF
TGCAGCGGGCAGGGTTCCGGCACAGATACGCAGTATTTT
>once|TRBJ1-2|TRBD1|TRBV27
CASSGPGTGVEGYTF
TGTGCCAGCAGTGGTCCCGGGACAGGGGTAGAAGGCTACACCTTC
>-|TRBJ2-1|TRBD2|TRBV9
CASSVGLAGGAGREQFF
TGTGCCAGCAGCGTAGGGCTAGCGGGGGGGGCCGGAAGGGAGCAGTTCTTC
>-|TRBJ2-3|TRBD2|TRBV19
CASSIDRKRGSTDTQYF
TGTGCCAGTAGTATAGATAGGAAGCGGGGGAGCACAGATACGCAGTATTTT
>few|TRBJ2-3|-|TRBV7-2
CASSLRVVFTDTQYF
TGTGCCAGCAGCTTACGTGTTGTCTTCACAGATACGCAGTATTTT
>few|TRBJ2-1|TRBD2|TRBV11-3
CASSLGEGRDYNEQFF
TGTGCCAGCAGCCTTGGGGAGGGAAGAGACTACAATGAGCAGTTCTTC
>-|TRBJ1-5|-|TRBV30
CAWSVHGSNQPQHF
TGTGCCTGGAGTGTACATGGTAGCAATCAGCCCCAGCATTTT
>-|TRBJ2-3|-|TRBV4-2
CASSQEWLALVPITDTQYF
TGTGCCAGCAGCCAAGAGTGGCTAGCGTTGGTTCCAATCACAGATACGCAGTATTTT
>-|TRBJ1-2|TRBD1|TRBV5-1
CASSFKPTDRANYGYTF
TGCGCCAGCAGCTTTAAACCCACGGACAGGGCGAACTATGGCTACACCTTC
>-|TRBJ2-3|-|TRBV13
CASSQAANKSTDTQYF
TGTGCCAGCAGCCAGGCCGCGAACAAGAGCACAGATACGCAGTATTTT
>-|TRBJ2-3|TRBD2|TRBV27
CASSLAGSQPQYF
TGTGCCAGCAGCCTAGCGGGGTCCCAGCCCCAGTATTTT
>-|TRBJ1-4|TRBD1|TRBV28
CASAPYGTGVGEKLFF
TGTGCCAGCGCCCCCTACGGGACAGGGGTGGGAGAAAAACTGTTTTTT
>-|TRBJ2-3|TRBD2|TRBV7-8
CASSTRTSGRSTDTQYF
TGTGCCAGCAGCACCCGGACTAGCGGGAGAAGCACAGATACGCAGTATTTT
>few|TRBJ1-2|-|TRBV7-9
CASSLGGHGVRGYTF
TGTGCCAGCAGCTTAGGGGGCCATGGGGTTCGGGGCTACACCTTC
>-|TRBJ1-2|-|TRBV7-9
CASSLGFTGPYGYTF
TGTGCCAGCAGCTTAGGGTTTACAGGTCCCTATGGCTACACCTTC
>few|TRBJ2-3|TRBD2|TRBV6-4
CASSEGTSGGTDTQYF
TGTGCCAGCAGTGAAGGGACTAGCGGGGGCACAGATACGCAGTATTTT
>-|TRBJ2-5|TRBD2|TRBV2
CASRSSGSGGPQETQYF
TGTGCCAGCAGAAGCTCGGGGAGCGGGGGGCCTCAAGAGACCCAGTACTTC
>few|TRBJ2-5|TRBD1|TRBV18
CASSPPTGQETQYF
TGTGCCAGCTCACCGCCGACAGGGCAGGAGACCCAGTACTTC
>few|TRBJ2-1|TRBD2|TRBV6-1
CASPVAGSLNEQFF
TGTGCCAGCCCAGTAGCGGGAAGTTTGAATGAGCAGTTCTTC
>-|TRBJ1-5|TRBD1|TRBV7-9
CASSLRGTGGEPQHF
TGTGCCAGCAGCCTTCGAGGAACAGGGGGCGAGCCCCAGCATTTT
>-|TRBJ1-3|-|TRBV7-9
CASSLGVFAHSSGNTIYF
TGTGCCAGCAGCTTAGGGGTTTTCGCCCACAGCTCTGGAAACACCATATATTTT
>-|TRBJ1-2|TRBD1|TRBV2
CASSGQGAKGYTF
TGTGCCAGCAGTGGACAGGGGGCGAAGGGCTACACCTTC
>-|TRBJ1-2|TRBD1|TRBV4-2
CASSQPDRPGGYTF
TGTGCCAGCAGCCAACCGGACAGGCCGGGGGGCTACACCTTC
>-|TRBJ1-2|TRBD1|TRBV7-9
CASSSTGGAGYGYTF
TGTGCCAGCAGCTCAACAGGGGGCGCGGGATATGGCTACACCTTC
>-|TRBJ2-1|TRBD2|TRBV27
CASRGGASGSIEQFF
TGTGCCAGCAGGGGCGGGGCTAGCGGGAGTATTGAGCAGTTCTTC
>-|TRBJ2-1|TRBD2|TRBV27
CASSSSSSGGYNEQFF
TGTGCCAGCAGTTCCTCTTCTAGCGGGGGGTATAATGAGCAGTTCTTC
>-|TRBJ2-2|TRBD2|TRBV27
CASSTDSGTNTGELFF
TGTGCCAGCAGTACCGATAGCGGGACTAACACCGGGGAGCTGTTTTTT
>-|TRBJ2-2|-|TRBV12-5
CASGLVHEMRVPGELFF
TGTGCTAGTGGTTTGGTACATGAGATGAGGGTTCCCGGGGAGCTGTTTTTT
>few|TRBJ2-5|TRBD2|TRBV7-7
CASSRAGPETQYF
TGTGCTAGCAGCCGAGCGGGACCAGAGACCCAGTACTTC
>few|TRBJ2-2|TRBD2|TRBV6-4
CASSDGTSTGELFF
TGTGCCAGCAGTGACGGGACTAGCACCGGGGAGCTGTTTTTT
>-|TRBJ2-3|TRBD2|TRBV4-1
CASSQVNSGAGDTQYF
TGCGCCAGCAGCCAAGTTAATAGCGGGGCCGGGGATACGCAGTATTTT